This paragraph covers one T cell receptor beta chain sequence. Its antigen remains unknown. These data originate in a study of beta chain features in type 1 diabetes. Study-level information: The study found patients and healthy donors alike in age, gender and cell yields. General study findings and limits: Cells with high TCR expression could be over-represented by cDNA sequencing. The study found fewer insertions and more deletions at VDJ junctions in type 1 diabetes patients.

With 2 bases removed from V and 5 bases from J, the gap between germline ends came to 12 bases. Per germline, CDR1 SQVTM and CDR2 ANQGSEA. The CDR3 is made up of 13 amino acids. Expressed TCRB transcripts were sequenced, since all the RNA that had been isolated was reverse transcribed. TCRdb's copy holds only in-frame clones and misses some; the assay was immunoSEQ multiplex PCR. The sample records a few hundred thousand clones, 25% to 30% being singletons. The chain carries TRBV29-1 and TRBJ1-1; D not certain. This clonotype originated in a man aged 25-45 years in good health. The source material was central memory CD4+ T cells from blood. The CDR3 sequence is CSVERGAGTEAFF. CDR3 DNA: TGCAGCGTTGAACGGGGTGCGGGAACTGAAGCTTTCTTT.